This T cell receptor (beta chain) originates from a study of cytotoxic CD8 clonotypes in ibrutinib-treated CLL. Study-level results: Baseline levels were approached again at progression, after clonality had risen at ibrutinib response. The public clonotypes identified were infrequent and showed contraction or stability on treatment.

This CDR3 is 16 amino acids long. About this clone: Its antigen is as yet unknown.

The method was immunoSEQ multiplex PCR; TCRdb's version includes in-frame clones alone and lacks a portion of them. The sample shows approximately 100,000 clones, almost 80% of them seen only once. The V and J genes are TRBV21-1 and TRBJ2-7. TRBV21-1 is shown as a pseudogene. The receptor was isolated from a human donor with chronic lymphocytic leukemia. The source was PBMCs, collected after 12 months of ibrutinib treatment. The CDR3 DNA follows: TGTGCCAGCAGCAAGTGGACCAGATTCAACTCCTACGAGCAGTACTTC. Protein: CASSKWTRFNSYEQYF.